The clone carrying this T cell receptor (beta chain) was recorded a few times. This entry comes from a study of identical twins. The germline gives CDR1 DFQATT, CDR2 SNEGSKA (reference sequence). V dropped 5 bases and J dropped 3 bases, with 20 bases sitting between them. This CDR3 spans 15 amino acids. TCRdb fed the 5' RACE reads into MiXCR, producing one record per CDR3 protein. The sample yields approximately 210,000 distinct CDR3 sequences, about 15% seen once. These same data were also listed under a study on T cells expressing NK-cell markers. As that report states: Seropositivity for HCMV was found in seven of the eight sequenced donors, with one seronegative.

The sample comprised CD8+ T cells sorted from blood. This chain connects TRBV20-1 to TRBJ2-7, with D possibly being TRBD1 (5 bases). The receptor was isolated from a young woman in good health. The CDR3 reads CSAQGEVGPFYEQYF. For the CDR3, the DNA is TGCAGTGCTCAAGGGGAAGTGGGGCCTTTCTACGAGCAGTACTTC.